What follows are 30 T cell receptor beta chains derived from one specimen sequenced in a study of beta chain features in type 1 diabetes. Notes on the study in general: For Type 1 diabetes patients, all four CD4+ subsets carried TCRB CDR3s that were moderately but significantly shorter.

Which antigens these TCRs recognize remains unknown. Sequenced material consisted of expressed TCRB transcripts (all of the isolated RNA was reverse transcribed). The data were produced by immunoSEQ multiplex PCR, yet TCRdb's version contains in-frame clones alone and is incomplete. The table has 640,000 or so clones, more than 13% seen once. Sequenced material: naive CD4+ T cells from blood. The receptor set was obtained from a man aged 18 to 30 with type 1 diabetes.

This clone was observed a few times. This sequence joins TRBV29-1 and TRBJ1-1; TRBD1 might be the D (6 bases). CDR1 SQVTM and CDR2 ANQGSEA come from the germline V gene. CDR3 size: 13 residues. Trimming removed 4 bases from V and 0 bases from J, with 9 bases in between. The CDR3 reads CSVAGQMNTEAFF. CDR3 sequence (DNA): TGCAGCGTTGCCGGACAGATGAACACTGAAGCTTTCTTT.

In its sample, this clone was seen a few times. This chain links TRBV7-2 with TRBJ2-5; the D gene is possibly TRBD2 (6 bases). The germline gives CDR1 SGHTA, CDR2 FQGNSA. Trimming took 1 base from V and 4 from J, leaving 13 bases between them. The CDR3 spans 15 residues. The DNA for the CDR3 is TGTGCCAGCAGCTTAGTTGACGGGGGACGAGAGACCCAGTACTTC. It yields the protein CASSLVDGGRETQYF.

This clone showed up just a few times. J is TRBJ2-3 and V is TRBV5-4; 10 bases align to TRBD2. This CDR3 has 16 amino acids. The junction had 6 bases not matched to a gene; V was cut back by 5 bases and J by 0 bases. Germline V gene lookup returns CDR1 SGHNT and CDR2 YYREEE (reference sequence). This chain's CDR3 is CASRLTSGISTDTQYF. The CDR3 bases are TGTGCCAGCAGGCTAACTAGCGGGATTAGCACAGATACGCAGTATTTT.

This clone was seen a few times. J is TRBJ2-7 and V is TRBV29-1; 8 bases fit TRBD1. This CDR3 spans 13 amino acids. With 6 bases clipped from V and 7 bases from J, the junction kept 11 bases outside the gene matches. Per germline, CDR1 SQVTM and CDR2 ANQGSEA. CDR3 amino acids: CSVGDRSSGEQYF. The CDR3 nucleotides are TGCAGCGTCGGGGACAGGTCCTCTGGTGAGCAGTACTTC.

This clone was detected only a few times. The chain couples TRBV18 to TRBJ2-1, with D tentatively TRBD2 (6 bases). CDR1 and CDR2 (germline): KGHSH, LQKENI. The CDR3 covers 17 residues. The ends were cut back, 6 bases at V and 0 bases at J, with 18 bases in the middle. Written as DNA, the CDR3 is TGTGCCAGCTCTCAGGAGGGCCTCCTGAGCTCCTACAATGAGCAGTTCTTC. As protein: CASSQEGLLSSYNEQFF.

In its sample, this clone was seen a few times. The rearrangement links TRBV5-1 to TRBJ2-1; TRBD1 matches 7 bases. CDR1 and CDR2 (germline): SGHRS, YFSETQ. The CDR3 has 17 amino acids. V was clipped by 0 bases and J by 5 bases; unmatched bases: 11. The CDR3 here is CASSLADWGQSHNEQFF. The CDR3 DNA reads TGCGCCAGCAGCTTGGCTGACTGGGGACAGTCCCACAATGAGCAGTTCTTC.

The chain is built from TRBV27 and TRBJ1-2, with TRBD1 identical over 7 bases. The V gene end was trimmed by 5 bases and the J gene end by 3 bases; junction bases not matched to a gene: 18. CDR1 and CDR2 from the germline V gene are MNHEY and SMNVEV (reference sequence). The CDR3 extends over 18 amino acids. In nucleotides, the CDR3 is TGTGCCAGCAGTGACACAATGGGTGCAGGGGGAAGGGACTATGGCTACACCTTC. Translated, it gives CASSDTMGAGGRDYGYTF.

This clone was observed a few times. The chain joins TRBV5-1 to TRBJ2-7, with 9 nucleotides matching TRBD2. The V and J ends lost 4 bases and 4 bases, in that order; junction bases with no gene match: 9. CDR1 and CDR2 from the germline V gene are SGHRS and YFSETQ. The CDR3 length is 15 residues. CDR3 sequence: CASSLSLAGSYEQYF. The CDR3 DNA reads as TGCGCCAGCAGCCTAAGTCTAGCGGGAAGTTACGAGCAGTACTTC.

A few counts support this clone. CDR3 amino acids: CASSQDGDSGRANEQYF. The CDR3 bases are TGCGCCAGCAGCCAAGATGGGGATAGCGGGAGGGCCAACGAGCAGTACTTC. The V gene is TRBV4-1, the J gene TRBJ2-7, with TRBD2 identical over 11 bases. Germline CDR1 MGHRA, CDR2 YSYEKL. V was pared by 0 bases and J by 5 bases, with 9 bases of the junction left unmatched. This CDR3 spans 17 amino acids.

The chain couples TRBV4-3 to TRBJ1-3; D ambiguous. CDR1 and CDR2 (germline): LGHNA, YSLEER. The CDR3 contains 18 residues. V was shortened by 0 bases and J by 0 bases, with 15 bases between the two germline ends. The CDR3 DNA follows: TGCGCCAGCAGCCAAGACCCAAGGCGTTGGGGCTCTGGAAACACCATATATTTT. Amino acid sequence: CASSQDPRRWGSGNTIYF.

The genes are TRBV7-2 and TRBJ2-5; 10 positions match TRBD2. V shed 5 bases, J shed 9 bases, and the junction held 9 bases outside the gene matches. Germline V gene data show CDR1 as SGHTA and CDR2 as FQGNSA. The CDR3 sequence is 14 residues long. CDR3 sequence (DNA): TGTGCCAGCAGCCCACGTCAGCTAGCGGGGGCCCAGTACTTC. Translation: CASSPRQLAGAQYF.

This clone showed up just a few times. This rearrangement joins TRBV28 to TRBJ2-3, with unresolved D. Trimming took 3 bases from V and 0 from J, leaving 13 bases between them. Germline CDR1 is MDHEN and CDR2 is SYDVKM. The CDR3 spans 16 residues. The CDR3: CASSLEWRSSTDTQYF. The CDR3 DNA reads TGTGCCAGCAGTTTGGAGTGGAGATCTAGCACAGATACGCAGTATTTT.

J is TRBJ2-1 and V is TRBV5-1; possibly TRBD2 for D (6 bases). V was pared by 0 bases and J by 8 bases, with 18 bases between. The CDR3 length is 16 residues. CDR1 is SGHRS and CDR2 is YFSETQ in the germline V gene. The CDR3 is CASSLAGTGEPDEQFF. CDR3 DNA: TGCGCCAGCAGCTTGGCCGGAACGGGAGAACCGGATGAGCAGTTCTTC. Complete variable domain (other parts from reference TRBV5-1 and TRBJ2-1): KAGVTQTPRYLIKTRGQQVTLSCSPISGHRSVSWYQQTPGQGLQFLFEYFSETQRNKGNFPGRFSGRQFSNSRSEMNVSTLELGDSALYLCASSLAGTGEPDEQFFGPGTRLTVL.

The chain links TRBV4-2 to TRBJ2-5; 8 bases are a match to TRBD2. The CDR3 length is 15 residues. Germline V lookup: CDR1 LGHNA, CDR2 YNFKEQ. J gave up 4 bases and V 0 bases, and 4 bases lay outside the gene matches. CDR3 sequence (DNA): TGTGCCAGCAGCCAAGATATAGCGGGATCAGAGACCCAGTACTTC. Residues: CASSQDIAGSETQYF.

Only a few counts were recorded for this clone. The chain combines TRBV29-1 with TRBJ1-2; D ambiguous. The V gene lost 4 bases and the J gene lost 8 bases, with 20 bases spanning the gap. Germline lookup yields CDR1 SQVTM and CDR2 ANQGSEA. This CDR3 contains 14 residues. CDR3 in amino acids: CSVGRVRASGGYTF. The CDR3 DNA reads as TGCAGCGTTGGGCGGGTACGTGCCTCCGGAGGCTACACCTTC.

The chain employs TRBV7-2 and TRBJ1-6; perhaps TRBD1 as D (5 bases). Germline assignment: CDR1 SGHTA and CDR2 FQGNSA. The germline V and J ends were trimmed by 4 bases and 6 bases, with 10 bases remaining between them. The CDR3 is made up of 14 amino acids. The CDR3 reads CASSYQGINSPLHF. The CDR3 DNA sequence: TGTGCCAGCAGCTATCAGGGTATTAATTCACCCCTCCACTTT.

The chain uses TRBV9 and TRBJ2-7; 9 nucleotides match TRBD1. This CDR3 is built from 15 residues. Germline V lookup: CDR1 SGDLS, CDR2 YYNGEE. The J segment lost 7 bases and the V segment lost 0 bases, leaving 8 bases of the junction unmatched. This chain's CDR3 is CASSVGGTGKGEQYF. DNA for the CDR3: TGTGCCAGCAGCGTAGGCGGGACAGGGAAAGGAGAGCAGTACTTC.

This sequence joins TRBV6-6 and TRBJ2-3; 12 bases fit TRBD2. The CDR3 has 13 amino acids. V gave up 7 bases and J gave up 6 bases; unmatched junction bases: 2. CDR1 is MNHNY, CDR2 SVGAGI, per germline (reference sequence). Written as DNA, the CDR3 is TGTGCCAGCAAGACTAGCGGGAGCGATACGCAGTATTTT. Protein product: CASKTSGSDTQYF.

This rearrangement joins TRBV11-2 to TRBJ2-1; TRBD2 is a possible D gene (7 bases). Per the germline V gene, CDR1 is SGHAT and CDR2 is FQNNGV. The CDR3 is 16 residues long. Trimming took 5 bases from V and 9 from J, leaving 23 bases between them. The CDR3 DNA reads TGTGCCAGCAGCGGGCGGGCCGGGGGGCCTTTAGGTGAGCAGTTCTTC. Amino acid sequence: CASSGRAGGPLGEQFF. The whole variable domain, filled in from reference TRBV11-2 and TRBJ2-1, reads EAGVAQSPRYKIIEKRQSVAFWCNPISGHATLYWYQQILGQGPKLLIQFQNNGVVDDSQLPKDRFSAERLKGVDSTLKIQPAKLEDSAVYLCASSGRAGGPLGEQFFGPGTRLTVL.

This clone was observed a handful of times. V usage is TRBV7-2 and J usage is TRBJ2-5; 8 bases line up with TRBD2. There are 14 residues in the CDR3. Germline V gene lookup returns CDR1 SGHTA and CDR2 FQGNSA. V was pared by 7 bases and J by 3 bases, with 7 bases of the junction left unmatched. Here the CDR3 DNA reads TGTGCCAGCACCAAAGCGGGAGCGGAAGAGACCCAGTACTTC. It specifies CASTKAGAEETQYF. Using reference TRBV7-2 and TRBJ2-5 for the parts outside the CDR3, the full variable domain is GAGVSQSPSNKVTEKGKDVELRCDPISGHTALYWYRQSLGQGLEFLIYFQGNSAPDKSGLPSDRFSAERTGGSVSTLTIQRTQQEDSAVYLCASTKAGAEETQYFGPGTRLLVL.

CDR3 in DNA: TGTGCCAGCAGCGTAGGTACAGGGGGCAACTATGGCTACACCTTC. It specifies CASSVGTGGNYGYTF. V is TRBV9 and J is TRBJ1-2; TRBD1 matches at 9 bases. Looked up from germline, CDR1 is SGDLS and CDR2 is YYNGEE. The CDR3 sequence is 15 residues long. Trimming took 0 bases from V and 2 from J; bases not matched to a gene: 2.

This clone was counted only a few times. Other DNA sequences in this sample translate to the same CDR3. This chain links TRBV7-2 with TRBJ2-3; 8 bases agree with TRBD1. CDR3 length equals 14 residues. V lost 3 bases and J lost 2; bases outside the gene matches: 1. CDR1 is SGHTA and CDR2 is FQGNSA in the germline V gene. The CDR3, as DNA: TGTGCCAGCAGCTTCCAGGGGGCCACAGATACGCAGTATTTT. This codes for CASSFQGATDTQYF.

The chain couples TRBV5-4 to TRBJ2-5, with 7 bases that match TRBD1. Germline lookup yields CDR1 SGHNT and CDR2 YYREEE (reference sequence). J was trimmed by 3 bases and V by 1 base; bases with no gene match: 6. The CDR3 sequence is 15 residues long. DNA for the CDR3: TGTGCCAGCAGCTTGATCGGGACAGAGGAAGAGACCCAGTACTTC. Translating it yields CASSLIGTEEETQYF.

The CDR3 bases are TGTGCCTGGGAACCGGGTGGCCCACTCTACGAGCAGTACTTC. Amino acids: CAWEPGGPLYEQYF. The J gene is TRBJ2-7, the V gene TRBV30; D is unclear. Germline V gene lookup returns CDR1 GTSNPN and CDR2 SVGIG (reference sequence). CDR3 size: 14 residues. V dropped 5 bases and J dropped 3 bases, with 17 bases sitting between them.

This clone was seen more than once but under ten times. The chain links TRBV6-6 to TRBJ2-5, with TRBD2 as a possible D gene (7 bases). This CDR3 spans 15 amino acids. Trimming left V 4 bases short and J 3 bases short, with 15 bases between. The germline V gene encodes CDR1 MNHNY and CDR2 SVGAGI (reference sequence). The CDR3 here is CASSLGGGREETQYF. The CDR3 region has the DNA TGTGCCAGCAGTTTGGGAGGGGGTAGGGAAGAGACCCAGTACTTC.

This chain uses TRBV10-3 with TRBJ2-1, with D possibly matching TRBD2 (5 bases). Germline V gene lookup returns CDR1 ENHRY and CDR2 SYGVKD. The CDR3 is 17 amino acids. V lost 0 bases and J lost 0, with 12 bases in between. CDR3 in amino acids: CAISESTATNSYNEQFF. CDR3 bases: TGTGCCATCAGTGAGTCGACTGCGACTAACTCCTACAATGAGCAGTTCTTC.

The gene calls are TRBV7-2 and TRBJ2-5; 7 bases map to TRBD1. Unmatched junction bases numbered 6, after V lost 0 bases and J lost 5 bases. CDR1 is SGHTA, CDR2 FQGNSA, per germline. This CDR3 region has 15 residues. The CDR3 DNA reads TGTGCCAGCAGCTTAGCCGGGACAGACGAGGAGACCCAGTACTTC. Its protein product is CASSLAGTDEETQYF.

V is TRBV14 and J is TRBJ1-1; D gene unclear. Per germline, CDR1 SGHDN and CDR2 FVKESK. This CDR3 comprises 13 residues. V dropped 4 bases and J dropped 7 bases, with 13 bases sitting between them. CDR3 in amino acids: CASSRTWLGEAFF. The CDR3 nucleotides are TGTGCCAGCAGCCGAACTTGGTTGGGTGAAGCTTTCTTT.

This chain links TRBV18 with TRBJ1-1; D is ambiguous. CDR1 and CDR2 (germline): KGHSH, LQKENI. Between the trimmed V and J ends, which lost 5 bases and 2 bases, there was a span of 9 bases. The CDR3 is 13 amino acids. CDR3 sequence: CASSVEENTEAFF. For the CDR3, the DNA is TGTGCCAGCTCAGTGGAAGAAAACACTGAAGCTTTCTTT.

V and J are TRBV2 and TRBJ2-7; TRBD2 aligns across 8 bases. Losses at the gene ends were 8 bases for V and 3 bases for J; bases not matched to a gene: 9. The CDR3 has 14 amino acids. Germline V lookup: CDR1 SNHLY, CDR2 FYNNEI. This chain's CDR3 is CASEELADFYEQYF. DNA for the CDR3: TGTGCCAGCGAGGAACTAGCGGACTTCTACGAGCAGTACTTC.